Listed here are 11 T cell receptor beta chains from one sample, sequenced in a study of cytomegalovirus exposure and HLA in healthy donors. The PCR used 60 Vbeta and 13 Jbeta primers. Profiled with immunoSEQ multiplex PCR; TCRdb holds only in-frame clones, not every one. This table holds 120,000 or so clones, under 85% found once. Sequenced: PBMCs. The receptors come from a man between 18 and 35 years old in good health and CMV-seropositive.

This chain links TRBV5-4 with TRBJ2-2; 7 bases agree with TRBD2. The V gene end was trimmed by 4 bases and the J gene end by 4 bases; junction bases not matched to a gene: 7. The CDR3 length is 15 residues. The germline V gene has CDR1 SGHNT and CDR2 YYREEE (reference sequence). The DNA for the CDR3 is TGTGCCAGCAGCCTCAGTTGGGGGGGCACCGGGGAGCTGTTTTTT. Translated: CASSLSWGGTGELFF.

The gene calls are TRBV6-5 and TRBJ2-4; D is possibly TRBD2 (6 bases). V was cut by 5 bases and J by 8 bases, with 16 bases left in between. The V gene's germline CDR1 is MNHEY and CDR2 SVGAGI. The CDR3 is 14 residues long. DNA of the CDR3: TGTGCCAGCAGTCGGACTAACTCCAGGCACATTCAGTACTTC. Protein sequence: CASSRTNSRHIQYF.

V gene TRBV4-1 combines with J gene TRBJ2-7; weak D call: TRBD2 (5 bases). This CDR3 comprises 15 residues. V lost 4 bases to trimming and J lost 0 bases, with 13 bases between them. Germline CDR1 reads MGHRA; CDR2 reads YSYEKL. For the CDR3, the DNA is TGCGCCAGCAGCCGAGACTCAGAGGGCTCCTACGAGCAGTACTTC. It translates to CASSRDSEGSYEQYF.

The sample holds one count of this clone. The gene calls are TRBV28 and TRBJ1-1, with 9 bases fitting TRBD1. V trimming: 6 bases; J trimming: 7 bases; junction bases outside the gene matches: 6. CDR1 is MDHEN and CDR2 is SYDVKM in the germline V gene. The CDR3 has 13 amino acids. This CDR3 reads CASRGQGTGEAFF. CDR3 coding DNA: TGTGCCAGCAGGGGACAGGGAACAGGTGAAGCTTTCTTT.

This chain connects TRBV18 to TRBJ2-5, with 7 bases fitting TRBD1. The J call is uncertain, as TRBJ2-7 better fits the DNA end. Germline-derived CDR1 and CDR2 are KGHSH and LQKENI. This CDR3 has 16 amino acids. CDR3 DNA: TGTGCCAGCTCAAATCCTCCGACAGGGAAAAGAAGCGAGCAGTACTTC. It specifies CASSNPPTGKRSEQYF.

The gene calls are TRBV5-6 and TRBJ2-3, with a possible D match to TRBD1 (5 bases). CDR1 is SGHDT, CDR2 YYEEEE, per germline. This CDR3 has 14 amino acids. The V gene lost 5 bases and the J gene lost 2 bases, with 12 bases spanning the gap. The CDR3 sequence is CASRWGGLTDTQYF. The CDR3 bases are TGTGCCAGCAGGTGGGGCGGCCTCACAGATACGCAGTATTTT.

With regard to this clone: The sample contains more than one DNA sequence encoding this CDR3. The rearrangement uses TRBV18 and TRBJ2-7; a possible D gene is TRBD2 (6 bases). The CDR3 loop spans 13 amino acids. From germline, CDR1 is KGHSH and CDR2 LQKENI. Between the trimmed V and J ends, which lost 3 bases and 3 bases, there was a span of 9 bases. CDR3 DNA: TGTGCCAGCTCACCGACGGGAGACTACGAGCAGTACTTC. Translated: CASSPTGDYEQYF.

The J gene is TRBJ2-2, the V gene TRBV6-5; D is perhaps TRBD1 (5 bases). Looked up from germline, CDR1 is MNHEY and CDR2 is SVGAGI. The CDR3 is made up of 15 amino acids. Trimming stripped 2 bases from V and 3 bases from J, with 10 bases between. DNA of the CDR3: TGTGCCAGCAGTTACGAGGCAGGGTACACCGGGGAGCTGTTTTTT. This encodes CASSYEAGYTGELFF.

DNA of the CDR3: TGTGCCAGCAGCTCACAGGGGGCGTCCAGCGAGCAGTTCTTC. It codes for CASSSQGASSEQFF. The chain employs TRBV11-3 and TRBJ2-1, with 9 bases aligning to TRBD1. Germline V gene data show CDR1 as SGHNT and CDR2 as YENEEA. V lost 4 bases to trimming and J lost 10 bases; unmatched junction nucleotides: 8. This CDR3 region has 14 residues.

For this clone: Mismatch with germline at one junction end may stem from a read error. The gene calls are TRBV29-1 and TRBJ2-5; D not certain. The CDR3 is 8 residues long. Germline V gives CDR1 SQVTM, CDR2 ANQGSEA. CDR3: CSVGLMDF. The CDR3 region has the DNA TGCAGCGTTGGACTTATGGACTTC. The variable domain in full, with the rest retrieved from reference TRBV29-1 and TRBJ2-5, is SAVISQKPSRDICQRGTSLTIQCQVDSQVTMMFWYRQQPGQSLTLIATANQGSEATYESGFVIDKFPISRPNLTFSTLTVSNMSPEDSSIYLCSVGLMDFGPGTRLLVL.

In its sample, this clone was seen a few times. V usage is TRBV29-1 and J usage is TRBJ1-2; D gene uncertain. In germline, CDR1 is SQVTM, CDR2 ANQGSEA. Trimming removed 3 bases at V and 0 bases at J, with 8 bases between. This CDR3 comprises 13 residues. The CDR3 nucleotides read TGCAGCGTTGAGCCCGCGCCTAACTATGGCTACACCTTC. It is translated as CSVEPAPNYGYTF.